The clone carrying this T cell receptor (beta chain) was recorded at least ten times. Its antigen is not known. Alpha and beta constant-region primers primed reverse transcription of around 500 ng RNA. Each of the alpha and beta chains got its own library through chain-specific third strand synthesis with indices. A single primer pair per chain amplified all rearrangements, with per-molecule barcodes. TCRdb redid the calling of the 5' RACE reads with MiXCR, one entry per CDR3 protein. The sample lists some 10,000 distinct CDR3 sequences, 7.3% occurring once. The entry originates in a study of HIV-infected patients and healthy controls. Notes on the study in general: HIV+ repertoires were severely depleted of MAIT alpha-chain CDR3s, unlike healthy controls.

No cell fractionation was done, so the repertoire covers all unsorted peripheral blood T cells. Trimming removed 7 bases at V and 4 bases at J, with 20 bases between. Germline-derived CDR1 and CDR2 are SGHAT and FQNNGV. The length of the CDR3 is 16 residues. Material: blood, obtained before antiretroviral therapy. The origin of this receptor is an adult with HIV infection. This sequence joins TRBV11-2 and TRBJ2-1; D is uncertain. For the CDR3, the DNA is TGTGCCAGCACCCTTTTACCGGGCTCAACATACAATGAGCAGTTCTTC. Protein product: CASTLLPGSTYNEQFF. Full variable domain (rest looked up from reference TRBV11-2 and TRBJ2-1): EAGVAQSPRYKIIEKRQSVAFWCNPISGHATLYWYQQILGQGPKLLIQFQNNGVVDDSQLPKDRFSAERLKGVDSTLKIQPAKLEDSAVYLCASTLLPGSTYNEQFFGPGTRLTVL.